One TCR beta chain is described in this entry. Which antigen it targets is not known. Within one base of it there is no much larger clone, and no base qualities were kept. This sample was included in a study of technical replicates of blood from several donors (TCRdb year 2017). Library preparation used the immunoSEQ multiplex PCR assay. The clones in this table, taken by TCRdb from immuneACCESS, are in-frame only. Not every clone is retained; where verified, under half of the shortfall comes from an unresolved V gene, and the cause of the rest is unknown. In all, the sample holds 78,000 or so clones, and about nine tenths of those were seen once. The leading ten clones occupy 0.37% of the sample. This TCR came from a human donor in good health. Some clones in this sample may be carry-over from other donors' samples. The sequencing sample was made of T cells isolated from PBMCs.

The CDR3 is CASSLAGGSQETQYF. The nucleotides are TGTGCCAGCAGCTTAGCGGGAGGGAGCCAAGAGACCCAGTACTTC. The sequence is built from TRBV7-6 and TRBJ2-5, and 7 junctional nucleotides match TRBD2. CDR1 is given as SGHVS and CDR2 as FNYEAQ, both from the germline V gene. V is trimmed back by 0 bases and J by 1 base, and the junction contains 2 bases that no gene match accounts for. Including the terminal cysteine and phenylalanine, the CDR3 comprises 15 residues. This entry keeps only the CDR3 DNA: 45 bases, framed from base 1.